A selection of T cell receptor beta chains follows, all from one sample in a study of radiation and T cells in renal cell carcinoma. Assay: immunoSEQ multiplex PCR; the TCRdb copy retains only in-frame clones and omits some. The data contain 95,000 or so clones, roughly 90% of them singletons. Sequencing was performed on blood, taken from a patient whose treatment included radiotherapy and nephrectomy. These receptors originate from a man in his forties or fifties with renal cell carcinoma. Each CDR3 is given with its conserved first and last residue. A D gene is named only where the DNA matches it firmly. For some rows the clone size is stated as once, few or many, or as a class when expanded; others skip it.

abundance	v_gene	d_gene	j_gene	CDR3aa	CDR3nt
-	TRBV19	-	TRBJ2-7	CASSPSGRYEQYF	TGTGCCAGTAGTCCGTCAGGACGATACGAGCAGTACTTC
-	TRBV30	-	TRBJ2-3	CAWTSGTDTQYF	TGTGCCTGGACTAGCGGCACAGATACGCAGTATTTT
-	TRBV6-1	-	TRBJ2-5	CASRLSAGETQYF	TGTGCCAGCAGGCTAAGCGCGGGAGAGACCCAGTACTTC
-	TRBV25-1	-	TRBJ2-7	CASSLATRPHGEQYF	TGTGCCAGCTCCCTCGCAACCCGACCTCATGGCGAGCAGTACTTC
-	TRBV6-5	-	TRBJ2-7	CASSQGGLSTYEQYF	TGTGCCAGCAGTCAGGGGGGACTATCAACCTACGAGCAGTACTTC
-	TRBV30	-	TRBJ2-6	CARKGAGANVLTF	TGTGCCCGAAAGGGGGCTGGGGCCAACGTCCTGACTTTC
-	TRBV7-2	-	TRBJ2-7	CASSPSGDGAYEQYF	TGTGCCAGCAGCCCTAGTGGGGACGGCGCCTACGAGCAGTACTTC
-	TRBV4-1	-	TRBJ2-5	CASSQGTVSQETQYF	TGCGCCAGCAGCCAAGGGACAGTCTCCCAAGAGACCCAGTACTTC
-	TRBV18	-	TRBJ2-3	CASSPLTSSADTQYF	TGTGCCAGCTCACCACTGACTAGTTCTGCAGATACGCAGTATTTT
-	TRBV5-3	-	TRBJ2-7	CARSKPSVPPREQYF	TGTGCCAGAAGCAAACCATCCGTTCCTCCACGCGAGCAGTACTTC
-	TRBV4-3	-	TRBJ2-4	CASSRERVGLNIQYF	TGCGCCAGCAGCCGAGAAAGAGTGGGCTTAAACATTCAGTACTTC
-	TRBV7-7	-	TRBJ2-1	CASSSTGPDEQFF	TGTGCTAGCAGCTCTACAGGGCCTGATGAGCAGTTCTTC
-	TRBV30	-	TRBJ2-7	CALDTAYEQYF	TGTGCCTTGGACACTGCCTACGAGCAGTACTTC
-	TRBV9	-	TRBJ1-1	CASSVEPGARTEAFF	TGTGCCAGCAGCGTAGAGCCGGGGGCGCGTACTGAAGCTTTCTTT
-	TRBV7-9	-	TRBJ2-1	CASSHEAHRNEQFF	TGTGCCAGCAGCCACGAAGCCCACCGAAATGAGCAGTTCTTC
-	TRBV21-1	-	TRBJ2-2	CASRLAGGSWFCTGELFF	TGTGCCAGCAGACTAGCGGGGGGTTCTTGGTTCTGCACCGGGGAGCTGTTTTTT
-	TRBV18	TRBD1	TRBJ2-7	CASSGGQGSPYEQYF	TGTGCCAGCTCGGGGGGACAGGGGAGCCCCTACGAGCAGTACTTC
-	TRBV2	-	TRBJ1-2	CASTEAQGYGYTF	TGTGCCAGCACAGAGGCACAGGGCTACGGCTACACCTTC
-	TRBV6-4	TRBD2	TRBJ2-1	CASRFTSGGADEQFF	TGTGCCAGCCGCTTCACTAGCGGGGGGGCAGATGAGCAGTTCTTC
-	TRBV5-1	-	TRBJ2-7	CASSLRPTATYEQYF	TGCGCCAGCAGCTTGAGACCGACGGCTACCTACGAGCAGTACTTC
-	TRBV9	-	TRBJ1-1	CASSVSHRHTEAFF	TGTGCCAGCAGCGTATCACACAGGCACACTGAAGCTTTCTTT
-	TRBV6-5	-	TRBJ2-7	CASSPTVDGSYEQYF	TGTGCCAGCAGCCCTACCGTGGACGGGTCCTACGAGCAGTACTTC
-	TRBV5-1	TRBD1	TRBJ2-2	CASSLPQDRVGGELFF	TGCGCCAGCAGCTTGCCTCAAGACAGGGTAGGCGGGGAGCTGTTTTTT
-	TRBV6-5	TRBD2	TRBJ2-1	CASSYSGGGNEQFF	TGTGCCAGCAGTTACTCGGGCGGGGGCAATGAGCAGTTCTTC
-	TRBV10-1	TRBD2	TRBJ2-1	CASSEAGGPYNEQFF	TGCGCCAGCAGTGAAGCGGGAGGGCCCTACAATGAGCAGTTCTTC
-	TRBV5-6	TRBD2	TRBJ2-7	CASSPTGTSGILAYEQYF	TGTGCCAGCAGCCCCACCGGGACTAGCGGGATACTGGCCTACGAGCAGTACTTC
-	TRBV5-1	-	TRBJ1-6	CASSVEQNSPLHF	TGCGCCAGCAGCGTCGAACAGAATTCACCCCTCCACTTT
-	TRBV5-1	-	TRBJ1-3	CASSLPGNTIYF	TGCGCCAGCAGCTTACCCGGAAACACCATATATTTT
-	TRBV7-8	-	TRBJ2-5	CASSLLGASHQETQYF	TGTGCCAGCAGCTTATTAGGGGCGTCCCACCAAGAGACCCAGTACTTC
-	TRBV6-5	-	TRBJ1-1	CASSGQGNTEAFF	TGTGCCAGCAGTGGGCAGGGGAACACTGAAGCTTTCTTT
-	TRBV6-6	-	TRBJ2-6	CASSPRGSSGANVLTF	TGTGCCAGCAGTCCTCGGGGGAGCTCTGGGGCCAACGTCCTGACTTTC
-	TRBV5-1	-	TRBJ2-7	CASSRESYEQYF	TGCGCCAGCAGCCGCGAATCCTACGAGCAGTACTTC
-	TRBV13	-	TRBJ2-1	CASSTRTDPKYNEQFF	TGTGCCAGCAGCACCCGGACCGACCCGAAATACAATGAGCAGTTCTTC
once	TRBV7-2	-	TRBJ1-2	CASSLPLGFGDGYTF	TGTGCCAGCAGCCTCCCGCTAGGGTTCGGGGATGGCTACACCTTC
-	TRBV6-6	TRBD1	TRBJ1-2	CASSPRTGGGYTF	TGTGCCAGCAGTCCCCGGACAGGGGGAGGCTACACCTTC
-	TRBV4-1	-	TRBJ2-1	CASSNAGEPYNEQFF	TGCGCCAGCAGCAACGCAGGGGAGCCCTACAATGAGCAGTTCTTC
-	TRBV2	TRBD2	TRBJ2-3	CASTRNSGSTDTQYF	TGTGCCAGCACTAGGAATAGCGGGAGCACAGATACGCAGTATTTT
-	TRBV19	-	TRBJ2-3	CASSIRGLGDTQYF	TGTGCCAGTAGTATCCGTGGGTTGGGGGATACGCAGTATTTT
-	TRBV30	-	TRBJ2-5	CAWSVHGGQTGRWGETQYF	TGTGCCTGGAGTGTACACGGGGGGCAAACGGGCAGATGGGGTGAGACCCAGTACTTC
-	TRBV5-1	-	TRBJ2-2	CASSLASRSGGGMITGELFF	TGCGCCAGCAGCTTGGCCTCTCGTTCGGGCGGGGGCATGATTACCGGGGAGCTGTTTTTT
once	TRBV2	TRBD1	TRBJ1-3	CASSEQGGGNTIYF	TGTGCCAGCAGTGAGCAGGGGGGAGGAAACACCATATATTTT
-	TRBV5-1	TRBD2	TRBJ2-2	CASTRVAGAHGELFF	TGCGCCAGCACTCGGGTAGCGGGGGCTCACGGGGAGCTGTTTTTT
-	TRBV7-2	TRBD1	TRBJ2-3	CASSTHRTGGTDTQYF	TGTGCCAGCAGCACGCACCGGACAGGCGGCACAGATACGCAGTATTTT
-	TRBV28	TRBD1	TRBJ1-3	CASSLWTGGYSIYF	TGTGCCAGCAGTTTATGGACAGGGGGGTACTCCATATATTTT
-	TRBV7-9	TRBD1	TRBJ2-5	CASRPPPGQGRETQYF	TGTGCCAGCAGACCCCCGCCGGGACAGGGTAGGGAGACCCAGTACTTC
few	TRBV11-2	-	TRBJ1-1	CASSVHLNTEAFF	TGTGCCAGCAGCGTCCACCTCAACACTGAAGCTTTCTTT
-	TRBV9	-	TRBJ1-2	CASSLLPVDGYTF	TGTGCCAGCAGCCTCCTGCCGGTGGACGGCTACACCTTC
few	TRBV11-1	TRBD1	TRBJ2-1	CASSLTGALREQFF	TGTGCCAGCAGCCTAACAGGGGCCCTTCGGGAGCAGTTCTTC
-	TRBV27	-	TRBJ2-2	CASSFGTGELFF	TGTGCCAGCAGTTTCGGCACCGGGGAGCTGTTTTTT
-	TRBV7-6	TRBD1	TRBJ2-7	CASSLDRGSYEQYF	TGTGCCAGCAGCTTAGACAGGGGGTCCTACGAGCAGTACTTC
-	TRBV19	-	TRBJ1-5	CASSIWGANQPQHF	TGTGCCAGTAGTATTTGGGGGGCCAATCAGCCCCAGCATTTT
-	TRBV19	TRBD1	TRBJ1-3	CASSPQGGSGNTIYF	TGTGCCAGTAGTCCCCAGGGGGGCTCTGGAAACACCATATATTTT
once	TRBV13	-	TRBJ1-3	CASATPSSGNTIYF	TGTGCCAGCGCCACACCTAGCTCTGGAAACACCATATATTTT
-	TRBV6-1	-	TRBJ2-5	CASRVGAVQETQYF	TGTGCCAGCAGGGTGGGGGCGGTACAAGAGACCCAGTACTTC
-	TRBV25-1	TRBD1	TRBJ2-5	CASSPGGQQETQYF	TGTGCCAGCAGTCCAGGGGGCCAGCAAGAGACCCAGTACTTC
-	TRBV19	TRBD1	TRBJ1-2	CASSSGQDYGYTF	TGTGCCAGTAGTTCGGGACAGGACTATGGCTACACCTTC
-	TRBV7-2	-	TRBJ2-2	CASSLGPRGGNTGELFF	TGTGCCAGCAGCTTAGGCCCCCGCGGGGGCAACACCGGGGAGCTGTTTTTT
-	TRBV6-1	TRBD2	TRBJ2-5	CASSARPSGGGGETQYF	TGTGCCAGCAGTGCCCGGCCCAGCGGCGGGGGTGGGGAGACCCAGTACTTC
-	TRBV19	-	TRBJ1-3	CASSKTAGNTIYF	TGTGCCAGTAGTAAAACGGCGGGAAACACCATATATTTT